This TCR beta chain is from a study of T cell clonality in common variable immunodeficiency. Notes on the study in general: The cause of increased CVID clonality remains unclear without subpopulation sequencing. Fewer TCRbeta clones were shared among CVID subjects than controls. Compared with healthy controls, CVID subjects showed increased TCRbeta clonality, mostly in about a third. Links between repertoire features and CVID complications were heterogeneity-limited.

Germline CDR1 is LNHDA and CDR2 is SQIVND (reference sequence). There are 12 residues in the CDR3. The germline V and J ends were trimmed by 7 bases and 8 bases, with 12 bases remaining between them. This clone turned up a few times. Its antigen is unknown. The CDR3 goes on 3 residues after the read ends, and that part is filled in from the germline J gene. This table comes from immunoSEQ multiplex PCR, and its TCRdb copy is limited to in-frame clones, with some not included. Altogether roughly 29,000 clones were found in the sample, and no singletons occur. J is TRBJ1-5 and V is TRBV19, with D hard to call. This receptor was identified in a person aged 18 to 75 in good health. The material sequenced was peripheral blood mononuclear cells. The covered CDR3 bases are TGTGCCAGTAATGACTTGCGCGAGCCC. Encoded protein: CASNDLREP. From start to end, the CDR3 is CASNDLREPQHF. Supplemented by reference TRBV19 and TRBJ1-5, the full variable domain reads DGGITQSPKYLFRKEGQNVTLSCEQNLNHDAMYWYRQDPGQGLRLIYYSQIVNDFQKGDIAEGYSVSREKKESFPLTVTSAQKNPTAFYLCASNDLREPQHFGDGTRLSIL.